Sequencing of this TCR beta chain was carried out in a study of T cells in Graves' hyperthyroidism and ophthalmopathy. Study-level information: Peripheral blood was secured at the point of initial diagnosis, before any treatment.

CDR1 is SEHNR, CDR2 FQNEAQ, per germline (reference sequence). The V end lost 1 base, the J end lost 6 bases, and 9 bases lay between the germline ends. The length of the CDR3 is 14 residues. The CDR3 regions of TCR beta were amplified from RNA transcripts. In the first-round RT-PCR of the TCR CDR3, the HTBI primer set was used. TCRdb reprocessed the multiplex PCR reads via MiXCR and lists one record per CDR3 protein. The sample holds 650,000 to 700,000 distinct CDR3 sequences, 17% seen once. Regarding the study as a whole: Blood held most thyroid clonotypes expanded above 0.001 frequency.

With regard to this clonotype: What it recognizes is unknown.

Aged 18 to 65, the patients had hyperthyroidism that was newly diagnosed and had lasted under 2 months. This receptor was identified in a man in his fifties with Graves' hyperthyroidism. The chain combines TRBV7-9 with TRBJ1-4; the D gene is possibly TRBD1 (5 bases). The specimen sequenced was blood. This CDR3 is CASSLVREDEKLFF. The CDR3 nucleotides read TGTGCCAGCAGCTTAGTCAGGGAGGATGAAAAACTGTTTTTT.